The TCR beta chain under discussion was sequenced for a study of T cell changes during pregnancy in multiple sclerosis. Some clones are missing from TCRdb's copy, which holds only in-frame ones; the method was immunoSEQ multiplex PCR. The sample lists around 69,000 clones; 85% to 95% were seen once. There are 13 residues in the CDR3. CDR1 is KGHSH and CDR2 is LQKENI in the germline V gene. The V gene lost 2 bases and the J gene lost 8 bases, with 9 bases spanning the gap. The rearrangement uses TRBV18 and TRBJ1-4; tentative D call: TRBD1 (5 bases). The specimen comprised peripheral blood, sampled in the third trimester of pregnancy. This receptor was obtained from a female donor in good health, enrolled as a control in a pregnancy study. The CDR3 spells CASSPGTGEKLFF. CDR3 in DNA: TGTGCCAGCTCACCAGGGACTGGGGAAAAACTGTTTTTT.